Presented here are 14 T cell receptor beta chains from one specimen sequenced in a study of shared clonotypes between healthy human individuals. Clones were read by immunoSEQ multiplex PCR, and TCRdb kept only the in-frame ones, dropping some. The table records roughly 500,000 clones, 90% to 97% of them present only once. The material sequenced was naive CD4+ T cells sorted from blood. The subset is: CD45RA+ positively selected. The receptors were sampled from a woman between 25 and 40 years old in good health.

The gene calls are TRBV9 and TRBJ2-1; TRBD2 might be the D (6 bases). This CDR3 has 19 residues. Germline V gene data show CDR1 as SGDLS and CDR2 as YYNGEE. With 4 bases removed from V and 8 bases from J, the gap between germline ends came to 31 bases. CDR3 sequence: CASSPRLSAGRVPGDEQFF. The CDR3 DNA sequence: TGTGCCAGCAGCCCGCGACTGTCCGCGGGGAGAGTCCCCGGGGATGAGCAGTTCTTC.

This chain uses TRBV5-1 with TRBJ2-3, with 8 bases fitting TRBD2. The germline V gene has CDR1 SGHRS and CDR2 YFSETQ. The CDR3 covers 17 residues. Trimming removed 3 bases from V and 3 bases from J; junction bases left unmatched: 12. As DNA, the CDR3 is TGCGCCAGCAGCTGGGGGGCCGGGACTAGTGGGACAGATACGCAGTATTTT. Its protein product is CASSWGAGTSGTDTQYF.

The chain couples TRBV11-1 to TRBJ1-2; 12 bases are shared with TRBD1. The CDR3 loop spans 16 amino acids. Germline V gene data show CDR1 as SGHAT and CDR2 as FQDESV (reference sequence). V gave up 4 bases and J gave up 8 bases; unmatched junction bases: 11. Here the CDR3 reads CASSSQGRDRGRGYTF. The CDR3 nucleotides read TGTGCCAGCAGCTCCCAAGGTCGGGACAGGGGGCGAGGCTACACCTTC.

V is TRBV23-1 and J is TRBJ2-5; D is perhaps TRBD2 (6 bases). The DNA end favors TRBJ2-7, so the J call may be wrong. TRBV23-1 is an ORF, with its function uncertain. The CDR3 spans 14 residues. In DNA form, the CDR3 reads TGCGCCAGCACCGGGAGAAATTTGACCTACGAGCAGTACTTC. Translated, it gives CASTGRNLTYEQYF.

The chain has TRBV19 and TRBJ2-7; D ambiguous. V was pared by 3 bases and J by 5 bases, with 11 bases between. Germline values: CDR1 LNHDA, CDR2 SQIVND (reference sequence). The CDR3 spans 13 residues. CDR3 nucleotides: TGTGCCAGTAGTATTTGGGGTTCGGACGAGCAGTACTTC. Translation: CASSIWGSDEQYF. Full variable domain (missing parts from reference TRBV19 and TRBJ2-7): DGGITQSPKYLFRKEGQNVTLSCEQNLNHDAMYWYRQDPGQGLRLIYYSQIVNDFQKGDIAEGYSVSREKKESFPLTVTSAQKNPTAFYLCASSIWGSDEQYFGPGTRLTVT.

CDR3 residues: CASSRILSTDTQYF. The CDR3 nucleotides read TGTGCCAGCAGCCGTATACTTAGCACAGATACGCAGTATTTT. This chain connects TRBV7-9 to TRBJ2-3; no reliable D call. This CDR3 is built from 14 residues. V dropped 5 bases and J dropped 0 bases, with 9 bases sitting between them. Germline CDR1 is SEHNR and CDR2 is FQNEAQ (reference sequence).

The sample holds a few counts of this clone. This chain connects TRBV5-1 to TRBJ2-7, with D possibly called TRBD1 or TRBD2 (5 bases each). Trimming left V 4 bases short and J 0 bases short, with 14 bases between. This CDR3 contains 15 residues. CDR1 is SGHRS, CDR2 YFSETQ, per germline. Written as DNA, the CDR3 is TGCGCCAGCAGCGCATTCCCAGGGAGCTCCTACGAGCAGTACTTC. Encoded protein: CASSAFPGSSYEQYF.

The rearrangement links TRBV11-2 to TRBJ2-3; unclear D gene. Trimming stripped 5 bases from V and 0 bases from J, with 18 bases between. The CDR3 totals 17 residues. Germline V gene sequence: CDR1 SGHAT, CDR2 FQNNGV. CDR3 loop: CASSERAPGRSTDTQYF. For the CDR3, the DNA is TGTGCCAGCAGCGAGCGAGCACCCGGACGGAGCACAGATACGCAGTATTTT.

The rearrangement uses TRBV28 and TRBJ2-2; D gene unclear. The ends were cut back, 7 bases at V and 6 bases at J, with 9 bases in the middle. Germline CDR1 is MDHEN and CDR2 is SYDVKM. The length of the CDR3 is 12 residues. The CDR3 spells CASMAIAGELFF. Here the CDR3 DNA reads TGTGCCAGCATGGCGATCGCCGGGGAGCTGTTTTTT.

In the case of this clone: This sample includes further DNA sequences coding for the same CDR3. The chain recombines TRBV29-1 with TRBJ2-7, with a weak D call TRBD1 (6 bases). Trimming left V 6 bases short and J 4 bases short, with 13 bases between. The CDR3 sequence is 12 residues long. From germline, CDR1 is SQVTM and CDR2 ANQGSEA. CDR3 nucleotide sequence: TGCAGCGTGCAATCGACAGGTTACGAGCAGTACTTC. Protein sequence: CSVQSTGYEQYF.

The V gene is TRBV2, the J gene TRBJ2-6; 7 bases match TRBD1. Losses at the gene ends were 6 bases for V and 0 bases for J; bases not matched to a gene: 8. Germline CDR1 SNHLY, CDR2 FYNNEI. The CDR3 consists of 17 residues. The CDR3 sequence is CASRRDRMSSGANVLTF. The CDR3 nucleotides are TGTGCCAGCAGACGGGACAGAATGAGCTCTGGGGCCAACGTCCTGACTTTC.

The chain joins TRBV28 to TRBJ2-1, with D perhaps assigned TRBD1 or TRBD2 (5 bases each). Trimming took off 6 bases at V and 6 bases at J, with 15 bases between the two ends. CDR3 size: 14 residues. The germline CDR1 and CDR2 sequences are MDHEN and SYDVKM. The CDR3 coding sequence is TGTGCCAGCAGAGAAGGATCGGGGCCCAATGAGCAGTTCTTC. Encoded protein: CASREGSGPNEQFF. The full variable domain, its missing parts supplied by reference TRBV28 and TRBJ2-1, is DVKVTQSSRYLVKRTGEKVFLECVQDMDHENMFWYRQDPGLGLRLIYFSYDVKMKEKGDIPEGYSVSREKKERFSLILESASTNQTSMYLCASREGSGPNEQFFGPGTRLTVL.

A single count supports this clone. The chain combines TRBV4-1 with TRBJ2-3; D ambiguous. V lost 1 base to trimming and J lost 0 bases, with 5 bases between them. Germline CDR1 MGHRA, CDR2 YSYEKL. This CDR3 comprises 14 residues. CDR3 sequence: CASSQGGSTDTQYF. CDR3 nucleotides: TGCGCCAGCAGCCAAGGGGGTAGCACAGATACGCAGTATTTT.

V gene TRBV2 combines with J gene TRBJ1-2; D is unresolved. Germline V lookup: CDR1 SNHLY, CDR2 FYNNEI. This CDR3 has 13 residues. V lost 7 bases and J lost 0, with 9 bases in between. The CDR3 region has the DNA TGTGCCAGCACGGCAGACTCTAACTATGGCTACACCTTC. Translated, it gives CASTADSNYGYTF.